These 22 T cell receptor beta chains were sequenced from one sample in a study of T cell responses to AZD1222 COVID-19 vaccine. Sequencing was performed with immunoSEQ multiplex PCR; in TCRdb, only in-frame clones are kept and a portion is missing. The sample includes roughly 160,000 clones, approximately 91% of them seen just once. Source: peripheral blood, taken on day 0 of AZD1222 vaccination. These receptors were taken from an adult in good health.

This clone was recorded once. The chain employs TRBV18 and TRBJ2-2, with TRBD1 matching over 11 bases. The CDR3 has 16 residues. The ends lost 5 bases at V and 6 bases at J; junction bases unmatched: 8. Germline V lookup: CDR1 KGHSH, CDR2 LQKENI. CDR3 residues: CASSYQDRGLSGELFF. The DNA of the CDR3 is TGTGCCAGCTCATACCAGGACAGGGGGCTTTCCGGGGAGCTGTTTTTT.

V gene TRBV7-8 combines with J gene TRBJ1-4; 9 nucleotides line up with TRBD1. CDR3 length equals 15 residues. Unmatched junction bases numbered 7, after V lost 6 bases and J lost 5 bases. The germline V gene has CDR1 SGHVS and CDR2 FQNEAQ. This CDR3 is CASRKTGGQNEKLFF. Here the CDR3 DNA reads TGTGCCAGCAGGAAGACAGGGGGTCAAAATGAAAAACTGTTTTTT.

The CDR3 loop is CASSYPGQMNTEAFF. In nucleotides, the CDR3 is TGTGCCAGCAGCTACCCGGGACAGATGAACACTGAAGCTTTCTTT. The genes are TRBV11-2 and TRBJ1-1; 7 nucleotides match TRBD1. Germline V gene lookup returns CDR1 SGHAT and CDR2 FQNNGV. The CDR3 totals 15 residues. The V gene end was trimmed by 4 bases and the J gene end by 0 bases; junction bases not matched to a gene: 5.

The chain joins TRBV19 to TRBJ1-1; D is perhaps TRBD1 (6 bases). The CDR3 runs to 14 residues. CDR1 is LNHDA, CDR2 SQIVND, per germline (reference sequence). Trimming cost V 4 bases and J 3 bases, with 12 bases left between them. CDR3: CASSRNREDTEAFF. Written as DNA, the CDR3 is TGTGCCAGTAGTAGAAACAGGGAGGACACTGAAGCTTTCTTT.

The sample holds one count of this clone. The rearrangement uses TRBV19 and TRBJ1-1; tentative D call: TRBD1 (5 bases). The germline V gene has CDR1 LNHDA and CDR2 SQIVND (reference sequence). The CDR3 is 15 amino acids. V shed 3 bases and J shed 5 bases, with 16 bases lying between them. DNA for the CDR3: TGTGCCAGTAGTATGGGAGGGGCCCATCGGACTGAAGCTTTCTTT. Translating gives CASSMGGAHRTEAFF.

The gene calls are TRBV5-1 and TRBJ2-2; 8 bases line up with TRBD1. V shed 6 bases, J shed 6 bases, and the junction held 10 bases outside the gene matches. This CDR3 comprises 15 residues. In germline, CDR1 is SGHRS, CDR2 YFSETQ. The CDR3 DNA reads as TGCGCCAGCACCGACGGACAGGGTTCGGCCGGGGAGCTGTTTTTT. Its protein is CASTDGQGSAGELFF.

This clone was detected a few times. The rearrangement joins TRBV6-5 to TRBJ2-7; the D gene is possibly TRBD2 (6 bases). The CDR3 runs 14 residues. Germline values: CDR1 MNHEY, CDR2 SVGAGI. Trimming took 2 bases from V and 6 from J, leaving 14 bases between them. Here the CDR3 DNA reads TGTGCCAGCAGTTACAGGGAGGAGGGACGCGAGCAGTACTTC. The encoded protein is CASSYREEGREQYF.

The V and J genes are TRBV10-3 and TRBJ1-2; D perhaps matches TRBD1 (6 bases). Trimming removed 4 bases from V and 6 bases from J, with 15 bases in between. CDR3 length: 14 amino acids. Germline CDR1 ENHRY, CDR2 SYGVKD. DNA for the CDR3: TGTGCCATCAGTGGAGGCAGGGGAGGCAATGGCTACACCTTC. Protein product: CAISGGRGGNGYTF.

The chain is built from TRBV10-1 and TRBJ1-6, with no clear D. The V end lost 5 bases, the J end lost 7 bases, and 6 bases lay between the germline ends. CDR1 WNHNN and CDR2 SYGVQD come from the germline V gene (reference sequence). This CDR3 region has 12 residues. DNA for the CDR3: TGCGCCAGCAGTACTCTGAATTCACCCCTCCACTTT. Protein product: CASSTLNSPLHF.

V and J are TRBV5-5 and TRBJ2-1; 11 bases are a match to TRBD2. Germline V gene sequence: CDR1 SGHKS, CDR2 YYEKEE (reference sequence). The junction had 11 bases not matched to a gene; V was cut back by 4 bases and J by 8 bases. The CDR3 totals 16 residues. CDR3 DNA: TGTGCCAGCAGCCAAGAACTAGCGGGAGTATTGGATGAGCAGTTCTTC. Its protein product is CASSQELAGVLDEQFF.

This chain connects TRBV9 to TRBJ1-1; D gene unclear. Germline CDR1 SGDLS, CDR2 YYNGEE. The V and J ends lost 4 bases and 0 bases respectively, with 10 bases between them. The CDR3 loop spans 14 amino acids. CDR3 bases: TGTGCCAGCAGCCTAAGCGGACTGAACACTGAAGCTTTCTTT. Protein product: CASSLSGLNTEAFF.

The chain uses TRBV4-1 and TRBJ2-7; D is possibly TRBD1 (6 bases). The CDR3 loop spans 16 amino acids. Germline V gene sequence: CDR1 MGHRA, CDR2 YSYEKL. V was trimmed by 9 bases and J by 6 bases, leaving 27 bases between them. As DNA, the CDR3 is TGCGCCAGAACCTGGGGCCAGGGGTCGGAGAGTAGCGAGCAGTACTTC. Translated, it gives CARTWGQGSESSEQYF.

The chain carries TRBV4-3 and TRBJ1-3, with 7 bases identical to TRBD1. The CDR3 loop spans 17 amino acids. The V and J ends lost 1 base and 3 bases, in that order; junction bases with no gene match: 9. CDR1 is LGHNA and CDR2 is YSLEER in the germline V gene. The CDR3 DNA sequence: TGCGCCAGCAGCCAAGGACGACAGGGAACGAATGGAAACACCATATATTTT. Its translation: CASSQGRQGTNGNTIYF.

The V and J genes are TRBV11-3 and TRBJ2-1, with 11 bases identical to TRBD2. With V trimmed by 6 bases and J by 9 bases, 7 bases remained unmatched. Per germline, CDR1 SGHNT and CDR2 YENEEA. This CDR3 is 14 amino acids long. CDR3 nucleotide sequence: TGTGCCAGCAGGCTAGCGGGGGGTTCGGGTGAGCAGTTCTTC. Amino acid sequence: CASRLAGGSGEQFF.

The gene calls are TRBV24-1 and TRBJ2-2; 7 nucleotides align to TRBD2. Germline CDR1 and CDR2: KGHDR and SFDVKD. CDR3 size: 15 residues. J was trimmed by 7 bases and V by 1 base; bases with no gene match: 5. CDR3 coding DNA: TGTGCCACCAGTGATTTAGGGACTATTGGCGGGGAGCTGTTTTTT. It is translated as CATSDLGTIGGELFF.

The gene calls are TRBV28 and TRBJ1-5; no definite D call. Per the germline V gene, CDR1 is MDHEN and CDR2 is SYDVKM. V was cut by 2 bases and J by 3 bases, with 5 bases left in between. CDR3 size: 13 residues. The CDR3 DNA follows: TGTGCCAGCAGTTTAGTTACCAATCAGCCCCAGCATTTT. It yields the protein CASSLVTNQPQHF. Full variable domain (remainder filled in from reference TRBV28 and TRBJ1-5): DVKVTQSSRYLVKRTGEKVFLECVQDMDHENMFWYRQDPGLGLRLIYFSYDVKMKEKGDIPEGYSVSREKKERFSLILESASTNQTSMYLCASSLVTNQPQHFGDGTRLSIL.

This chain connects TRBV3-1 (or the pseudogene TRBV3-2) to TRBJ1-1; D gene unclear. This CDR3 is built from 16 residues. Germline V gene sequence: CDR1 LGHDT, CDR2 YNNKEL (reference sequence). Trimming left V 0 bases short and J 0 bases short, with 11 bases between. The CDR3 here is CASSQEHSKMNTEAFF. DNA of the CDR3: TGTGCCAGCAGCCAAGAACACAGTAAGATGAACACTGAAGCTTTCTTT.

The chain joins TRBV5-1 to TRBJ2-3, with 8 bases lining up with TRBD2. After removal of 7 bases from V and 3 bases from J, the junction contained 10 bases not matched to a gene. The CDR3 has 15 residues. The V gene's germline CDR1 is SGHRS and CDR2 YFSETQ. The CDR3 coding sequence is TGCGCCAGCCAGAGGGACGGGGGGGCAACAGATACGCAGTATTTT. It is translated as CASQRDGGATDTQYF.

The J gene is TRBJ1-5, the V gene TRBV7-2; 7 bases are shared with TRBD1. In germline, CDR1 is SGHTA, CDR2 FQGNSA. The V gene end was trimmed by 3 bases and the J gene end by 7 bases; junction bases not matched to a gene: 12. There are 16 residues in the CDR3. CDR3 nucleotides: TGTGCCAGCAGCTTGGGGAGGGGGCGCGGTCCCCAGCCCCAGCATTTT. As protein: CASSLGRGRGPQPQHF.

This sequence joins TRBV28 and TRBJ2-5; 8 positions agree with TRBD2. Looked up from germline, CDR1 is MDHEN and CDR2 is SYDVKM. The CDR3 runs 19 residues. After removal of 3 bases from V and 0 bases from J, the junction contained 15 bases not matched to a gene. Here the CDR3 DNA reads TGTGCCAGCAGTTTCCCCCCCCCGTCGGCTAGCGGGTACCAAGAGACCCAGTACTTC. It encodes CASSFPPPSASGYQETQYF. Supplemented by reference TRBV28 and TRBJ2-5, the full variable domain reads DVKVTQSSRYLVKRTGEKVFLECVQDMDHENMFWYRQDPGLGLRLIYFSYDVKMKEKGDIPEGYSVSREKKERFSLILESASTNQTSMYLCASSFPPPSASGYQETQYFGPGTRLLVL.

The V call is TRBV13, the J call TRBJ2-1; D is ambiguous. Germline V gene data show CDR1 as PRHDT and CDR2 as FYEKMQ (reference sequence). CDR3 length: 14 residues. V was pared by 2 bases and J by 7 bases, with 12 bases between. The CDR3 spells CASSLSELFNEQFF. CDR3 DNA sequence: TGTGCCAGCAGCTTAAGCGAGTTATTTAATGAGCAGTTCTTC.

V usage is TRBV19 and J usage is TRBJ1-2; D ambiguous. CDR1 is LNHDA, CDR2 SQIVND, per germline (reference sequence). Trimming took 9 bases from V and 0 from J, leaving 14 bases between them. This CDR3 has 14 amino acids. CDR3 in amino acids: CASRDDRTNYGYTF. CDR3 nucleotide sequence: TGTGCCAGCAGAGACGACCGTACTAACTATGGCTACACCTTC.